The clone carrying this T cell receptor beta chain has at least ten counts. TCRdb re-analysed the reads in MiXCR, keeping a single row per CDR3 protein. Of fewer than 550,000 distinct CDR3 sequences in the sample, roughly 30% were seen once. This record comes from a study of T cell repertoires in cytomegalovirus infection. Study at large: Through public TCR beta signatures, both CMV infection and matching HLA type were indicated.

The sequenced material came from PBMCs. The receptor's source is a human donor in good health (CMV status not recorded). Some clones in this sample may be carry-over from other donors' samples.

The CDR3 protein is CASSARGGLQPDEQYF. CDR3 nucleotides: TGTGCCAGCAGTGCTAGGGGGGGATTACAACCGGACGAGCAGTACTTC. The gene calls are TRBV2 and TRBJ2-7; D perhaps matches TRBD2 (7 bases). Trimming cost V 4 bases and J 5 bases, with 21 bases left between them. Germline CDR1 reads SNHLY; CDR2 reads FYNNEI. The CDR3 totals 16 residues.